This TCR beta chain appears in the sequencing data of a study of T cells after posttransplantation cyclophosphamide. Overall study findings and caveats: Later blood repertoires were often dominated by clones from the donor CD8+ memory compartment. TRB overlap between skin or GI tissue T cells and blood was limited. After PTCy, TRB diversity resembled that of CNI/methotrexate controls.

Cyclophosphamide on days +3 and +4 followed busulfan-fludarabine conditioning and a marrow graft. A remark on this clone: Its antigen remains unknown.

Germline CDR1 reads SEHNR; CDR2 reads FQNEAQ (reference sequence). The CDR3 is made up of 15 amino acids. The assay was immunoSEQ multiplex PCR, and TCRdb's table has in-frame clones only and misses some. The sample records roughly 7,000 clones, just over 90% being singletons. This sequence was found in a male patient between 60 and 69 years old who received an allogeneic stem cell transplant from a related donor and was CMV-positive. A subset of T cells may come from the graft donor. The sample in question was CD8+ T cells sorted from blood, obtained after allogeneic stem cell transplant with posttransplant cyclophosphamide. The J gene is TRBJ2-5, the V gene TRBV7-9; D unresolved. With the DNA end fitting TRBJ2-7 better, the J assignment may be wrong. The DNA for the CDR3 is TGTGCCAGCAGCCTGAGTTCAGCCCTCAACTACGAGCAGTACTTC. Its translation is CASSLSSALNYEQYF.